The 28 T cell receptor beta chains below all came from one sample that was sequenced in a study of blood T cell repertoires in COVID-19. Only in-frame clones appear in the TCRdb table, and some are missing; sequencing was by immunoSEQ multiplex PCR. The table has about 140,000 clones, 84% seen once. Sequencing was performed on PBMCs or T cells enriched from blood (not recorded which). The receptor set was obtained from a woman aged 50 to 65 with acute COVID-19.

This clone was observed a single time. The V call is TRBV7-9, the J call TRBJ1-2; no clear D gene. CDR1 is SEHNR, CDR2 FQNEAQ, per germline (reference sequence). CDR3 length equals 14 residues. The V end was cut by 0 bases, the J end by 3 bases, with 8 bases between. The CDR3 nucleotides are TGTGCCAGCAGCTTAGCAGCGTCACACTATGGCTACACCTTC. This gives the protein CASSLAASHYGYTF.

The rearrangement uses TRBV5-4 and TRBJ2-1; D uncertain. The CDR3 is made up of 15 amino acids. V gave up 4 bases and J gave up 0 bases, with 11 bases separating them. Germline assignment: CDR1 SGHNT and CDR2 YYREEE (reference sequence). The CDR3 nucleotides read TGTGCCAGCAGCCTCACGGCTAGCTCCTACAATGAGCAGTTCTTC. Translation: CASSLTASSYNEQFF.

The chain has TRBV19 and TRBJ1-2, with TRBD1 identical over 7 bases. Germline CDR1 and CDR2: LNHDA and SQIVND (reference sequence). CDR3 length: 16 residues. Trimming removed 5 bases from V and 5 bases from J; junction bases left unmatched: 14. The CDR3 region is CASSANPTGFTYGYTF. The CDR3 DNA follows: TGTGCCAGTAGTGCGAACCCGACAGGGTTTACATATGGCTACACCTTC.

In this sample, this clone turned up once. The chain employs TRBV2 and TRBJ2-5; D is unresolved. Deletions cut 6 bases from V and 5 bases from J, with 10 bases between. Germline-derived CDR1 and CDR2 are SNHLY and FYNNEI. The CDR3 length is 12 residues. The CDR3 region is CASRAGWETQYF. DNA for the CDR3: TGTGCCAGCAGAGCCGGGTGGGAGACCCAGTACTTC.

This CDR3 reads CASSRTGLGETQYF. The CDR3 DNA sequence: TGCGCCAGCAGCCGGACAGGGCTCGGGGAGACCCAGTACTTC. The genes are TRBV5-1 and TRBJ2-5; the match to TRBD1 covers 8 bases. The CDR3 runs 14 residues. V shed 4 bases, J shed 5 bases, and the junction held 7 bases outside the gene matches. Germline V gene data show CDR1 as SGHRS and CDR2 as YFSETQ.

Here the CDR3 reads CASSASRGVNTEAFF. As DNA, the CDR3 is TGTGCCAGCAGCGCCTCTCGGGGGGTGAACACTGAAGCTTTCTTT. The genes are TRBV7-9 and TRBJ1-1; tentative D call: TRBD1 (5 bases). This CDR3 contains 15 residues. Germline V gene lookup returns CDR1 SEHNR and CDR2 FQNEAQ (reference sequence). The ends were cut back, 5 bases at V and 0 bases at J, with 13 bases in the middle.

The rearrangement links TRBV7-2 to TRBJ1-2; tentatively, D is TRBD1 (5 bases). The CDR3 contains 17 residues. From germline, CDR1 is SGHTA and CDR2 FQGNSA. Deletions cut 5 bases from V and 2 bases from J, with 21 bases between. CDR3 DNA sequence: TGTGCCAGCAGCAAGACGGCAGGGACTGGTGCCAACTATGGCTACACCTTC. The encoded protein is CASSKTAGTGANYGYTF. Supplemented by reference TRBV7-2 and TRBJ1-2, the full variable domain reads GAGVSQSPSNKVTEKGKDVELRCDPISGHTALYWYRQSLGQGLEFLIYFQGNSAPDKSGLPSDRFSAERTGGSVSTLTIQRTQQEDSAVYLCASSKTAGTGANYGYTFGSGTRLTVV.

V and J are TRBV6-2 or TRBV6-3 and TRBJ1-2, with D possibly being TRBD1 (6 bases). Germline V CDR1 and CDR2: MNHEY, SVGEGT. V was shortened by 6 bases and J by 2 bases, with 10 bases between the two germline ends. The CDR3 extends over 13 amino acids. Here the CDR3 DNA reads TGTGCCAGCAGCCTAGGACAGAACTATGGCTACACCTTC. Translating gives CASSLGQNYGYTF.

The gene calls are TRBV21-1 and TRBJ2-1; the table's D call of TRBD2 was not tested on the DNA. TRBV21-1 is a pseudogene. The CDR3 totals 16 residues. The CDR3 sequence: CASSAPGLADYNEQFF. The DNA for the CDR3 is TGTGCCAGCAGCGCCCCAGGACTAGCGGATTACAATGAGCAGTTCTTC.

At least ten counts were recorded for this clone. V gene TRBV6-5 combines with J gene TRBJ1-1; TRBD1 is a possible D gene (6 bases). The germline V gene encodes CDR1 MNHEY and CDR2 SVGAGI. V was clipped by 2 bases and J by 0 bases, with 13 bases between them. CDR3 length: 16 amino acids. The CDR3 loop is CASSYDPDSMNTEAFF. The CDR3 nucleotides read TGTGCCAGCAGTTACGATCCGGACAGTATGAACACTGAAGCTTTCTTT.

The rearrangement uses TRBV5-1 and TRBJ1-1; 7 bases match TRBD1. The germline CDR1 and CDR2 sequences are SGHRS and YFSETQ. CDR3 length equals 18 residues. The J segment lost 5 bases and the V segment lost 3 bases, leaving 19 bases of the junction unmatched. The CDR3 region is CASSYSGWTGGGATEAFF. CDR3 DNA: TGCGCCAGCAGCTACTCCGGCTGGACAGGTGGGGGCGCGACTGAAGCTTTCTTT.

The chain has TRBV10-2 and TRBJ2-7, with 8 bases that match TRBD2. Germline V CDR1 and CDR2: WSHSY, SAAADI. There are 13 residues in the CDR3. CDR3: CATQKKRENEQYF. The CDR3 DNA is TGCGCAACCCAAAAGAAGCGGGAGAACGAGCAGTACTTC.

This clone was seen only a few times. The chain employs TRBV4-3 and TRBJ2-7, with 8 bases lining up with TRBD2. Trimming took 1 base from V and 0 from J; bases not matched to a gene: 11. The CDR3 has 18 amino acids. In germline, CDR1 is LGHNA, CDR2 YSLEER. CDR3 amino acids: CASSQGNFAGGGSYEQYF. The CDR3 DNA follows: TGCGCCAGCAGCCAAGGGAATTTCGCGGGGGGCGGCTCCTACGAGCAGTACTTC.

The V gene is TRBV5-1, the J gene TRBJ1-1; D may be TRBD1 (6 bases). The CDR3 spans 13 residues. Germline values: CDR1 SGHRS, CDR2 YFSETQ. Trimming shortened V by 7 bases and J by 3 bases, and 13 bases separated the two germline ends. The CDR3, as DNA: TGCGCCAGCGGGTCAGGGGATGACACTGAAGCTTTCTTT. Its translation is CASGSGDDTEAFF.

This clone showed up just once. The chain links TRBV12-5 to TRBJ1-4; 7 nucleotides agree with TRBD1. Trimming cost V 6 bases and J 0 bases; bases outside gene matches: 7. Germline CDR1 LGHNT, CDR2 FRNRAP. There are 16 residues in the CDR3. CDR3 sequence (DNA): TGTGCTAGTGGCCTAGGGACAGCCGCAACTAATGAAAAACTGTTTTTT. Translating it yields CASGLGTAATNEKLFF.

This chain joins TRBV2 and TRBJ2-3, with 12 bases aligning to TRBD1. The J segment lost 2 bases and the V segment lost 5 bases, leaving 11 bases of the junction unmatched. The CDR3 loop spans 18 amino acids. The V gene's germline CDR1 is SNHLY and CDR2 FYNNEI. The CDR3 protein is CASSSGTGGFWNTDTQYF. CDR3 DNA: TGTGCCAGCAGTTCCGGGACAGGGGGCTTTTGGAACACAGATACGCAGTATTTT.

The chain joins TRBV19 to TRBJ1-1, with D perhaps TRBD1 (6 bases). Germline CDR1 is LNHDA and CDR2 is SQIVND (reference sequence). V gave up 4 bases and J gave up 5 bases, with 17 bases separating them. The CDR3 has 15 residues. CDR3 in amino acids: CASSRRGAAGTEAFF. DNA of the CDR3: TGTGCCAGTAGTAGGCGGGGGGCTGCGGGGACTGAAGCTTTCTTT. The variable domain in full, with the rest retrieved from reference TRBV19 and TRBJ1-1, is DGGITQSPKYLFRKEGQNVTLSCEQNLNHDAMYWYRQDPGQGLRLIYYSQIVNDFQKGDIAEGYSVSREKKESFPLTVTSAQKNPTAFYLCASSRRGAAGTEAFFGQGTRLTVV.

This CDR3 is CASSQDWGGGLSNQPQHF. The CDR3 region has the DNA TGTGCCAGCAGCCAAGATTGGGGGGGAGGATTGAGCAATCAGCCCCAGCATTTT. The V and J genes are TRBV3-1 (or the pseudogene TRBV3-2) and TRBJ1-5; TRBD1 might be the D (5 bases). V was shortened by 0 bases and J by 1 base, with 16 bases between the two germline ends. The CDR3 spans 18 residues. From germline, CDR1 is LGHDT and CDR2 YNNKEL (reference sequence).

The chain recombines TRBV5-4 with TRBJ2-5, with D perhaps matching TRBD2 (6 bases). The CDR3 totals 13 residues. Trimming pared 3 bases from V and 5 bases from J, leaving 11 bases between. Looked up from germline, CDR1 is SGHNT and CDR2 is YYREEE (reference sequence). The CDR3 is CASSSSVRETQYF. CDR3 coding DNA: TGTGCCAGCAGCTCTAGCGTTCGTGAGACCCAGTACTTC.

V gene TRBV18 combines with J gene TRBJ1-4; 8 bases are shared with TRBD1. V lost 3 bases, J lost 7 bases, and 4 bases stayed unmatched. The CDR3 contains 14 residues. Germline-derived CDR1 and CDR2 are KGHSH and LQKENI. CDR3 in DNA: TGTGCCAGCTCACCTGGCAGGGGGCCTGAAAAACTGTTTTTT. Its protein product is CASSPGRGPEKLFF.

This chain connects TRBV4-2 to TRBJ1-3; weak D call: TRBD1 (6 bases). The CDR3 is made up of 15 amino acids. The V gene lost 4 bases and the J gene lost 4 bases, with 14 bases spanning the gap. Germline-derived CDR1 and CDR2 are LGHNA and YNFKEQ. CDR3 in amino acids: CASSPTGESGNTIYF. The CDR3 DNA is TGTGCCAGCAGCCCGACAGGTGAATCCGGAAACACCATATATTTT.

The V and J genes are TRBV5-4 and TRBJ1-2, with D possibly matching TRBD1 (5 bases). There are 13 residues in the CDR3. Trimming removed 2 bases at V and 6 bases at J, with 11 bases between. CDR1 is SGHNT, CDR2 YYREEE, per germline (reference sequence). Here the CDR3 reads CASSFRQGNGYTF. The CDR3 DNA reads TGTGCCAGCAGCTTCCGGCAGGGTAATGGCTACACCTTC.

This chain joins TRBV5-1 and TRBJ2-1; 16 bases fit TRBD2. The junction had 4 bases not matched to a gene; V was cut back by 4 bases and J by 9 bases. The CDR3 sequence is 15 residues long. Germline V gene sequence: CDR1 SGHRS, CDR2 YFSETQ. CDR3 residues: CASSPGLAGGGEQFF. The DNA of the CDR3 is TGCGCCAGCAGCCCGGGACTAGCGGGAGGGGGTGAGCAGTTCTTC.

V usage is TRBV10-1 and J usage is TRBJ2-3; tentative D call: TRBD2 (6 bases). Germline assignment: CDR1 WNHNN and CDR2 SYGVQD (reference sequence). Trimming took 2 bases from V and 9 from J, leaving 9 bases between them. CDR3 size: 12 residues. The CDR3 region has the DNA TGCGCCAGCAGTGAGCGGAGGGGAACGCAGTATTTT. This gives the protein CASSERRGTQYF.

J is TRBJ2-1 and V is TRBV7-9; 11 positions agree with TRBD2. This CDR3 has 19 residues. J lost 0 bases, V lost 3 bases, and 10 bases had no gene match. From germline, CDR1 is SEHNR and CDR2 FQNEAQ (reference sequence). This CDR3 is CASSFDLAGGPYSYNEQFF. The CDR3 DNA is TGTGCCAGCAGCTTCGACCTAGCGGGAGGCCCTTACTCCTACAATGAGCAGTTCTTC.

J is TRBJ2-5 and V is TRBV6-5; 7 bases line up with TRBD2. With V trimmed by 6 bases and J by 3 bases, 7 bases remained unmatched. This CDR3 is 14 amino acids long. The V gene's germline CDR1 is MNHEY and CDR2 SVGAGI. CDR3 in amino acids: CASSDWGGEETQYF. The CDR3 DNA sequence: TGTGCCAGCAGCGACTGGGGGGGGGAAGAGACCCAGTACTTC.

This chain uses TRBV5-1 with TRBJ2-1, with D uncertain. CDR3 length equals 12 residues. The germline V gene has CDR1 SGHRS and CDR2 YFSETQ. The V end lost 0 bases, the J end lost 7 bases, and 5 bases lay between the germline ends. CDR3 region: CASSLVANEQFF. CDR3 DNA: TGCGCCAGCAGCTTGGTGGCTAATGAGCAGTTCTTC.

The chain carries TRBV7-2 and TRBJ2-3; a weak D match, TRBD2 (5 bases). This CDR3 is 15 amino acids long. Trimming took 5 bases from V and 6 from J, leaving 18 bases between them. Germline lookup yields CDR1 SGHTA and CDR2 FQGNSA. CDR3 sequence reads: CASSDRTGSGDTQYF. The CDR3 DNA reads TGTGCCAGCAGCGATAGGACGGGATCTGGCGATACGCAGTATTTT.